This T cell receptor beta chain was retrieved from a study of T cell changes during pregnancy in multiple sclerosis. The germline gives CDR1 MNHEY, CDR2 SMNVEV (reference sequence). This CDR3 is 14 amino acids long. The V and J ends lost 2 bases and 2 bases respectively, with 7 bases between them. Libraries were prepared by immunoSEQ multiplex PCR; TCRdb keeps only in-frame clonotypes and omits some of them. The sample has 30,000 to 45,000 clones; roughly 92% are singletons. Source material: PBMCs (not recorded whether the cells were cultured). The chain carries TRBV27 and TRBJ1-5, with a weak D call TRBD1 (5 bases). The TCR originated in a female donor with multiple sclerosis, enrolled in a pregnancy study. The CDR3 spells CASSLQGGNQPQHF. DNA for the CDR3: TGTGCCAGCAGTTTACAGGGCGGCAATCAGCCCCAGCATTTT.